The T cell receptor (beta chain) described here comes from a study of shared clonotypes between healthy human individuals. Study observations and caveats: Clonotype sharing among donors was expected to depend on sequencing depth.

The naive CD8 subset, CD45RO-negative cells positively selected for CCR7, excluded terminally differentiated effector memory CD45RA+ cells. Generated by immunoSEQ multiplex PCR, the TCRdb table keeps only in-frame clones and is missing some. The top ten clones hold less than 0.35% of a sample with roughly 570,000 clones, roughly 98% of them seen once. To note about this clone: Its antigen is currently unknown.

The sample was naive CD8+ T cells sorted from blood. The receptor was derived from a man younger than 45 in good health.

The CDR3 nucleotides read TGTGCCAGCAGTGAATTAGCCCTTTCGGGTTCCTACGAGCAGTACTTC. Translation gives CASSELALSGSYEQYF. The J gene is TRBJ2-7, the V gene TRBV6-1; no firm D call. This CDR3 contains 16 residues. Trimming cost V 2 bases and J 1 base, with 15 bases left between them. The germline CDR1 and CDR2 sequences are MNHNS and SASEGT.